Listed below are T cell receptor beta chains from one sample, sequenced in a study of early T cells in non-severe SARS-CoV-2 infection. TCRdb recomputed calls from the 5' RACE reads with MiXCR, one row per CDR3 protein. The sample lists roughly 80,000 distinct CDR3 sequences, approximately 6% occurring once. Sequenced input: whole blood. The receptors originated from an adult who was a healthcare worker with PCR-confirmed SARS-CoV-2 infection or an uninfected control (not recorded which). Each CDR3 is given with its conserved first and last residue. Each record gives: D gene, J gene, clone size, V gene, CDR3 protein, CDR3 DNA. A D gene is named only where the DNA matches it firmly. The listing skips clone size in some rows; elsewhere it reads once, few, many or a size class.

d_call: NA; j_call: TRBJ1-3; clone_size: NA; v_call: TRBV5-4; cdr3_aa: CASSWGISGNTIYF; cdr3_nt: TGTGCCAGCAGCTGGGGTATCTCTGGAAACACCATATATTTT
d_call: NA; j_call: TRBJ1-4; clone_size: NA; v_call: TRBV9; cdr3_aa: CASSVGQIPTNEKLFF; cdr3_nt: TGTGCCAGCAGCGTAGGACAGATCCCAACTAATGAAAAACTGTTTTTT
d_call: TRBD1; j_call: TRBJ2-1; clone_size: NA; v_call: TRBV5-1; cdr3_aa: CASSLGFLGQGSEQFF; cdr3_nt: TGCGCCAGCAGCTTGGGATTCCTAGGACAGGGAAGTGAGCAGTTCTTC
d_call: NA; j_call: TRBJ2-7; clone_size: many; v_call: TRBV28; cdr3_aa: CASSRVRGIYEQYF; cdr3_nt: TGTGCCAGCAGTCGAGTAAGGGGGATCTACGAGCAGTACTTC
d_call: NA; j_call: TRBJ2-1; clone_size: NA; v_call: TRBV10-1; cdr3_aa: CASSRLLGLTYNEQFF; cdr3_nt: TGCGCCAGCAGTAGGCTTTTAGGCCTTACCTACAATGAGCAGTTCTTC
d_call: NA; j_call: TRBJ1-2; clone_size: many; v_call: TRBV10-3; cdr3_aa: CAISEPKVQEPTF; cdr3_nt: TGTGCCATCAGTGAGCCGAAGGTCCAGGAACCTACCTTC
d_call: NA; j_call: TRBJ2-1; clone_size: NA; v_call: TRBV12-3/TRBV12-4; cdr3_aa: CASSLLGLNEQFF; cdr3_nt: TGTGCCAGCAGTTTATTGGGGCTGAATGAGCAGTTCTTC
d_call: NA; j_call: TRBJ2-3; clone_size: few; v_call: TRBV6-1; cdr3_aa: CASSGLGSQSTDTQYF; cdr3_nt: TGTGCCAGCAGTGGGCTGGGCTCCCAGAGCACAGATACGCAGTATTTT
d_call: TRBD2; j_call: TRBJ2-7; clone_size: many; v_call: TRBV12-3/TRBV12-4; cdr3_aa: CASSLTGTSYEQYF; cdr3_nt: TGTGCCAGCAGCCTAACCGGGACTAGCTACGAGCAGTACTTC
d_call: NA; j_call: TRBJ2-3; clone_size: few; v_call: TRBV7-6; cdr3_aa: CASSLERGTQYF; cdr3_nt: TGTGCCAGCAGCTTAGAGAGGGGTACGCAGTATTTT
d_call: NA; j_call: TRBJ2-3; clone_size: NA; v_call: TRBV9; cdr3_aa: CASSVASVDTQYF; cdr3_nt: TGTGCCAGCAGCGTAGCTTCGGTGGATACGCAGTATTTT
d_call: TRBD1; j_call: TRBJ2-7; clone_size: few; v_call: TRBV4-2; cdr3_aa: CASSQVGQGRYEQYF; cdr3_nt: TGTGCCAGCAGCCAAGTTGGACAGGGAAGATACGAGCAGTACTTC
d_call: NA; j_call: TRBJ2-3; clone_size: NA; v_call: TRBV20-1; cdr3_aa: CSAAPLWDADTQYF; cdr3_nt: TGCAGTGCCGCCCCCCTTTGGGACGCAGATACGCAGTATTTT
d_call: NA; j_call: TRBJ2-1; clone_size: NA; v_call: TRBV20-1; cdr3_aa: CSARDMRVRGNEQFF; cdr3_nt: TGCAGTGCTAGAGATATGAGGGTACGTGGCAATGAGCAGTTCTTC
d_call: NA; j_call: TRBJ1-6; clone_size: NA; v_call: TRBV6-5; cdr3_aa: CASSPGTNNSPLHF; cdr3_nt: TGTGCCAGCAGTCCCGGGACGAATAATTCACCCCTCCACTTT
d_call: NA; j_call: TRBJ1-1; clone_size: few; v_call: TRBV28; cdr3_aa: CASSLLVGWQGKNTEAFF; cdr3_nt: TGTGCCAGCAGTTTATTAGTGGGCTGGCAGGGAAAGAACACTGAAGCTTTCTTT
d_call: TRBD1; j_call: TRBJ2-7; clone_size: many; v_call: TRBV6-6; cdr3_aa: CASSYYGQGAGEQYF; cdr3_nt: TGTGCCAGCAGTTACTACGGACAGGGGGCCGGAGAGCAGTACTTC
d_call: TRBD1; j_call: TRBJ2-1; clone_size: few; v_call: TRBV2; cdr3_aa: CASSARDSSYNEQFF; cdr3_nt: TGTGCCAGCAGTGCTCGGGACAGCTCCTACAATGAGCAGTTCTTC
d_call: NA; j_call: TRBJ1-2; clone_size: NA; v_call: TRBV20-1; cdr3_aa: CSARDIPGVGGYTF; cdr3_nt: TGCAGTGCTAGAGATATCCCCGGGGTGGGCGGCTACACCTTC
d_call: TRBD2; j_call: TRBJ2-1; clone_size: many; v_call: TRBV7-2; cdr3_aa: CASSLETSGGLWNEQFF; cdr3_nt: TGTGCCAGCAGCTTAGAGACTAGCGGGGGCCTTTGGAATGAGCAGTTCTTC
d_call: NA; j_call: TRBJ1-2; clone_size: NA; v_call: TRBV14; cdr3_aa: CASSQGRRYGYTF; cdr3_nt: TGTGCCAGCAGCCAAGGTCGCCGCTATGGCTACACCTTC
d_call: TRBD1; j_call: TRBJ2-1; clone_size: NA; v_call: TRBV5-6; cdr3_aa: CASSLGQGAYNEQFF; cdr3_nt: TGTGCCAGCAGCTTGGGACAGGGGGCTTACAATGAGCAGTTCTTC
d_call: NA; j_call: TRBJ2-7; clone_size: NA; v_call: TRBV28; cdr3_aa: CASSLRSGTLYEQYF; cdr3_nt: TGTGCCAGCAGTTTACGTTCAGGGACCCTCTACGAGCAGTACTTC
d_call: NA; j_call: TRBJ2-1; clone_size: many; v_call: TRBV7-2; cdr3_aa: CASSLVGRRGNEQFF; cdr3_nt: TGTGCCAGCAGCTTAGTGGGGCGTAGGGGCAATGAGCAGTTCTTC
d_call: NA; j_call: TRBJ2-4; clone_size: many; v_call: TRBV3-1; cdr3_aa: CASSQDPSRKNIQYF; cdr3_nt: TGTGCCAGCAGCCAAGATCCTAGTCGGAAAAACATTCAGTACTTC
d_call: TRBD2; j_call: TRBJ2-1; clone_size: many; v_call: TRBV29-1; cdr3_aa: CSVASGVSYNEQFF; cdr3_nt: TGCAGCGTTGCAAGCGGGGTCTCCTACAATGAGCAGTTCTTC
d_call: NA; j_call: TRBJ1-2; clone_size: NA; v_call: TRBV10-2; cdr3_aa: CASSEQGYGYTF; cdr3_nt: TGCGCCAGCAGTGAGCAGGGGTATGGCTACACCTTC
d_call: NA; j_call: TRBJ1-2; clone_size: NA; v_call: TRBV7-9; cdr3_aa: CASSAHGQLDYGYTF; cdr3_nt: TGTGCCAGCAGCGCCCACGGACAGTTAGACTATGGCTACACCTTC
d_call: TRBD2; j_call: TRBJ2-3; clone_size: NA; v_call: TRBV13; cdr3_aa: CASSSRLAGTDTQYF; cdr3_nt: TGTGCCAGCAGCTCCCGACTAGCGGGCACAGATACGCAGTATTTT
d_call: NA; j_call: TRBJ1-1; clone_size: NA; v_call: TRBV18; cdr3_aa: CASSPTRGSTEAFF; cdr3_nt: TGTGCCAGCTCACCAACACGGGGGAGCACTGAAGCTTTCTTT
d_call: NA; j_call: TRBJ1-1; clone_size: few; v_call: TRBV3-1; cdr3_aa: CASSQEGRASEAFF; cdr3_nt: TGTGCCAGCAGCCAAGAAGGCAGGGCCTCTGAAGCTTTCTTT
d_call: TRBD1; j_call: TRBJ1-2; clone_size: few; v_call: TRBV11-2; cdr3_aa: CASSLDPHRGHGYTF; cdr3_nt: TGTGCCAGCAGCTTAGATCCTCACAGGGGGCATGGCTACACCTTC
d_call: TRBD1; j_call: TRBJ2-7; clone_size: many; v_call: TRBV12-3/TRBV12-4; cdr3_aa: CASSLAQGVYEQYF; cdr3_nt: TGTGCCAGCAGTTTAGCGCAGGGGGTCTACGAGCAGTACTTC